The rows below give T cell receptor beta chains drawn from one sample of a study of T cell responses to AZD1222 COVID-19 vaccine. Produced via immunoSEQ multiplex PCR; TCRdb's table is partial and in-frame only. The sample records 80,000 to 100,000 clones, approximately 91% being singletons. This sample comprised peripheral blood, obtained on day 0 of AZD1222 vaccination. The receptors come from an adult in good health. The CDR3 runs from the conserved cysteine through the conserved F or W. The D gene is left open where the match is weak. Not all rows give a size; the values are once, few, many and, for expanded clones, a class.

size,D,J,length,V,DNA,CDR3
.,.,TRBJ1-3,13,TRBV5-1,TGCGCCAGCAGCCCGGACGGTGGAAACACCATATATTTT,CASSPDGGNTIYF
.,TRBD1,TRBJ1-2,14,TRBV18,TGTGCCAGCTCACCAGAGCAGGGGGCTGGTGGCTACACCTTC,CASSPEQGAGGYTF
.,TRBD1,TRBJ1-6,17,TRBV19,TGTGCCAGTAGTACGGCCGGGACAGGGTCTAATAATTCACCCCTCCACTTT,CASSTAGTGSNNSPLHF
.,.,TRBJ1-6,15,TRBV30,TGTGCCTGGAGTGAGGAGGGATTTACCTATTCACCCCTCCACTTT,CAWSEEGFTYSPLHF
.,TRBD1,TRBJ2-5,13,TRBV5-1,TGCGCCAGCGCTCAGGGGGCCGGGGAGACCCAGTACTTC,CASAQGAGETQYF
.,TRBD1,TRBJ1-5,14,TRBV12-5,TGTGCTAGTGCCCAGGGACAGAATAATCAGCCCCAGCATTTT,CASAQGQNNQPQHF
.,TRBD2,TRBJ2-1,15,TRBV11-3,TGTGCCAGCAGCTTAGGGGGGGGACCCTACAATGAGCAGTTCTTC,CASSLGGGPYNEQFF
.,TRBD2,TRBJ2-3,16,TRBV6-1,TGTGCCAGCAGTGTTACTAGCGGGGGGGCAACAGATACGCAGTATTTT,CASSVTSGGATDTQYF
.,.,TRBJ2-7,15,TRBV5-4,TGTGCCAGCAGCTCGCCTGACAGGCAGAGCTACGAGCAGTACTTC,CASSSPDRQSYEQYF
.,.,TRBJ1-3,12,TRBV25-1,TGTGCCAGCAGTGAATCCCAAAACACCATATATTTT,CASSESQNTIYF
once,.,TRBJ1-2,13,TRBV10-3,TGTGCCATCAGTCAGTCACAGAACTATGGCTACACCTTC,CAISQSQNYGYTF
once,.,TRBJ1-2,13,TRBV7-2,TGTGCCAGCAGCCCGCCTCAACACTATGGCTACACCTTC,CASSPPQHYGYTF
.,.,TRBJ1-6,16,TRBV11-2,TGTGCCAGCAGCTCGGCCGGGCAGAACTATAATTCACCCCTCCACTTT,CASSSAGQNYNSPLHF
.,.,TRBJ1-1,15,TRBV9,TGTGCCAGCAGCGTAGCTACAGGGACACCACCGTGGGCTTTCTTT,CASSVATGTPPWAFF
.,.,TRBJ2-3,11,TRBV5-4,TGTGCCAGCAGCGATACAGATACGCAGTATTTT,CASSDTDTQYF
.,TRBD1,TRBJ2-1,13,TRBV5-1,TGCGCCAGCAGCCGGGACAGGGGTTCCGGGCAGTTCTTC,CASSRDRGSGQFF
.,.,TRBJ2-7,13,TRBV28,TGTGCCAGCACCTGGGGAGGGGGCTACGAGCAGTACTTC,CASTWGGGYEQYF
.,.,TRBJ1-2,15,TRBV18,TGTGCCAGCTCACCAGAGGACGGTTGGCAAGCTGGCTACACCTTC,CASSPEDGWQAGYTF
few,TRBD1,TRBJ1-2,13,TRBV29-1,TGCAGCGTGGACAGGGGACGAAACTATGGCTACACCTTC,CSVDRGRNYGYTF
.,.,TRBJ1-5,16,TRBV7-2,TGTGCCAGCAGCTCACAGGGAGGTATGAGCAATCAGCCCCAGCATTTT,CASSSQGGMSNQPQHF
.,TRBD2,TRBJ2-5,16,TRBV27,TGTGCCAGCAGTGGGGTAAGGACTAGCGGGGAAGAGACCCAGTACTTC,CASSGVRTSGEETQYF
.,.,TRBJ1-2,13,TRBV19,TGTGCCAGTAAGACAGAGATCAACTATGGCTACACCTTC,CASKTEINYGYTF
.,.,TRBJ2-7,15,TRBV7-3,TGTGCCAGCAGCTTAAGGCCAGGGCCGTCCTACGAGCAGTACTTC,CASSLRPGPSYEQYF
.,.,TRBJ1-4,14,TRBV11-2,TGTGCCAGCAGCTGGCACAGAAATAATGAAAAACTGTTTTTT,CASSWHRNNEKLFF
few,TRBD1,TRBJ1-2,13,TRBV7-9,TGTGCCAGCAGCTCGGACAGGGTCTATGGCTACACCTTC,CASSSDRVYGYTF
.,.,TRBJ1-2,14,TRBV10-1,TGCGCCAGCAGTGAGTCTCAGCTAAACTATGGCTACACCTTC,CASSESQLNYGYTF
.,.,TRBJ1-2,15,TRBV9,TGTGCCAGCAGCGTAGCTCAGGGCAGCTCCTATGGCTACACCTTC,CASSVAQGSSYGYTF
.,.,TRBJ2-4,11,TRBV29-1,TGCAGCGTTGTGTCTAGGTGGATTCAGTACTTC,CSVVSRWIQYF
.,.,TRBJ1-2,15,TRBV15,TGTGCCACCGGAGGTGACGGACAAGACTACTATGGCTACACCTTC,CATGGDGQDYYGYTF
.,.,TRBJ2-1,18,TRBV11-2,TGTGCCAGCAGCTTAATTACTCTGGGACGGAGCTCCTACAATGAGCAGTTCTTC,CASSLITLGRSSYNEQFF
.,.,TRBJ1-1,13,TRBV7-3,TGTGCCAGCAGCTTTAACCTGAACACTGAAGCTTTCTTT,CASSFNLNTEAFF
.,TRBD2,TRBJ2-3,15,TRBV10-1,TGCGCCAGCAGTGTTCGGGGGGGCCTCACAGATACGCAGTATTTT,CASSVRGGLTDTQYF
.,.,TRBJ1-1,12,TRBV30,TGTGCCTGGAGTAACAGTAACACTGAAGCTTTCTTT,CAWSNSNTEAFF
.,TRBD1,TRBJ1-1,16,TRBV7-3,TGTGCCAGCAGCTTAGGTCGAACAGGGGGGAACACTGAAGCTTTCTTT,CASSLGRTGGNTEAFF
.,TRBD1,TRBJ1-5,15,TRBV6-5,TGTGCCAGCAGCTCGACAGGGGGCGGCAATCAGCCCCAGCATTTT,CASSSTGGGNQPQHF
.,.,TRBJ2-7,13,TRBV12-3/TRBV12-4,TGTGCCAGCAGTTCACACAGAGCCTACGAGCAGTACTTC,CASSSHRAYEQYF
.,TRBD1,TRBJ2-3,16,TRBV7-3,TGTGCCAGCAGCTTAAAAGGGGGCCTTAGCACAGATACGCAGTATTTT,CASSLKGGLSTDTQYF
.,TRBD2,TRBJ2-3,17,TRBV5-1,TGCGCCAGCAGCTTGGGGTCTAGCGGGCCTCCCACAGATACGCAGTATTTT,CASSLGSSGPPTDTQYF
.,.,TRBJ2-1,14,TRBV7-8,TGTGCCAGCAGCCCGGGTCAGGGGTGGGATGAGCAGTTCTTC,CASSPGQGWDEQFF
.,TRBD1,TRBJ2-2,16,TRBV7-2,TGTGCCAGCAGCTTACGGGGACAGGCGAACACCGGGGAGCTGTTTTTT,CASSLRGQANTGELFF
once,TRBD1,TRBJ2-5,15,TRBV30,TGTGCCTGGAGTGTACTAGGGACAGGGATGGAGACCCAGTACTTC,CAWSVLGTGMETQYF
.,.,TRBJ1-4,15,TRBV19,TGTGCCAGTAGTACGTCAAGACAGCCTAATGAAAAACTGTTTTTT,CASSTSRQPNEKLFF
.,.,TRBJ2-7,14,TRBV19,TGTGCCAGTAGTGCAGGGCGGGGTCCCTACGAGCAGTACTTC,CASSAGRGPYEQYF
once,TRBD1,TRBJ1-6,13,TRBV7-2,TGTGCCAGCAGCCCGACAGGGAGTTCACCCCTCCACTTT,CASSPTGSSPLHF
.,TRBD1,TRBJ2-5,16,TRBV5-5,TGTGCCAGCAGCGGGGAAAGGGACAGGGAAGGAAAGACCCAGTACTTC,CASSGERDREGKTQYF
.,.,TRBJ1-4,15,TRBV9,TGTGCCAGCAGCGTAGGACCGAATGCTAATGAAAAACTGTTTTTT,CASSVGPNANEKLFF
.,TRBD2,TRBJ2-3,17,TRBV5-1,TGCGCCAGCAGCTTGGAAGGAGGCAGCGGGGGGACCGATACGCAGTATTTT,CASSLEGGSGGTDTQYF
.,.,TRBJ2-5,14,TRBV6-5,TGTGCCAGCAGTTACTCGGGGTTCCGGGAGACCCAGTACTTC,CASSYSGFRETQYF